This TCR beta chain was retrieved from a study of shared clonotypes between healthy human individuals. Overall study: Each donor contributed plates that comprised three CD4 naive, three CD4 memory, two CD8 naive and one CD8 memory.

V was cut by 0 bases and J by 5 bases, with 15 bases left in between. The CDR3 loop spans 15 amino acids. Per germline, CDR1 SGHRS and CDR2 YFSETQ. Profiling relied on immunoSEQ multiplex PCR, and the TCRdb table lists in-frame clones only, not all of them. Seen here are roughly 2,500,000 clones, over 85% observed once, and the top ten hold 0.36%. Study donors comprised healthy, HIV-negative adults devoid of recent acute infection or vaccination. The rearrangement uses TRBV5-1 and TRBJ2-7, with D tentatively TRBD1 (5 bases). This TCR was sampled from a young man in good health. Some clones in this sample may be carry-over from other donors' samples. The sample taken for sequencing was naive CD4+ T cells from PBMCs. The subset is: CD45RA+ positively selected. CDR3 sequence reads: CASSLAGPRANEQYF. The CDR3 nucleotides are TGCGCCAGCAGCTTGGCCGGCCCCAGGGCTAACGAGCAGTACTTC.